This T cell receptor beta chain stems from a study of Ad26.COV2.S vaccination and SARS-CoV-2 variants. Study-level background: Donor was one of the participants in the Ad26.COV2.S arm of the COV1001 trial. Administration of Ad26.COV2.S was intramuscular, either once or twice 56 days apart. Study conclusions and caveats: Those who received vaccine or placebo ended up with similar non-spike TCR breadth. Using TCR breadth and depth analyses may have led to underestimated total T cell responses.

TCRdb's copy holds only in-frame clones and misses some; the assay was immunoSEQ multiplex PCR. This sample has approximately 460,000 clones; 89% occur once, and the top ten carry about 1.5%. Treatment described: about 20 received Ad26.COV2.S at low or high dose, single or two shots; five or six received placebo; per-sample allocation not given. Day 63 following the first vaccine or placebo injection was when the samples were taken. Looked up from germline, CDR1 is SQVTM and CDR2 is ANQGSEA. The length of the CDR3 is 14 residues. V was pared by 5 bases and J by 2 bases, with 13 bases between. As regards this clone: As yet, its antigen is unknown.

The TCR was taken from a person between 18 and 65 years old who received the Ad26.COV2.S COVID-19 vaccine or a placebo. The source material was peripheral blood, sampled in a trial of Ad26.COV2.S vaccine versus placebo. The rearrangement joins TRBV29-1 to TRBJ1-5, with D unresolved. CDR3: CSVISGLGNQPQHF. DNA for the CDR3: TGCAGCGTTATCTCCGGTTTGGGCAATCAGCCCCAGCATTTT.